This TCR beta chain derives from a study of blood T cell repertoires in COVID-19. Across the study: Spain, Italy and the United States supplied samples that represented acute and convalescent COVID-19. In each case, the material was cDNA or gDNA derived from T cells, B-cell-depleted T cells, or PBMCs.

Some clones are missing from TCRdb's copy, which holds only in-frame ones; the method was immunoSEQ multiplex PCR. This sample yields around 400,000 clones, of which just under 90% are seen a single time; 1.5% to 2% belongs to the top ten. The CDR3 totals 13 residues. Trimming cost V 7 bases and J 7 bases, with 14 bases left between them. The V gene's germline CDR1 is MNHEY and CDR2 SVGAGI. Sequenced material: PBMCs or T cells enriched from blood (not recorded which). V and J are TRBV6-5 and TRBJ1-5; no reliable D call. The sequence was obtained from a young woman who had recovered from COVID-19. The CDR3 spells CASTGVPGQPQHF. CDR3 sequence (DNA): TGTGCCAGCACTGGGGTCCCGGGGCAGCCCCAGCATTTT.